The 25 T cell receptor beta chains given below trace back to one sample, sequenced in a study of spatial heterogeneity in lung cancer. The sample's time point: sample taken at primary tumor resection. Without sorting, whole RNA was sequenced from tumor, nontumor lung or frozen PBMC. MiXCR was run by TCRdb on the 5' RACE reads, yielding one entry per CDR3 protein. The table lists about 15,000 distinct CDR3 sequences, about 9.5% of them singletons. The source material was PBMCs, sampled at surgery. The receptors shown here come from a male donor with early-stage non-small cell lung cancer.

The V and J genes are TRBV7-2 and TRBJ2-5; TRBD1 is a possible D gene (5 bases). CDR1 and CDR2 from the germline V gene are SGHTA and FQGNSA. The V gene lost 4 bases and the J gene lost 4 bases, with 10 bases spanning the gap. This CDR3 has 13 residues. In DNA, the CDR3 is TGTGCCAGCAGCTCCTTTAGGGGAGAGACCCAGTACTTC. Amino acids: CASSSFRGETQYF.

This clonotype was seen just once. The chain recombines TRBV30 with TRBJ1-1; no clear D. Trimming took 0 bases from V and 5 from J, leaving 4 bases between them. The CDR3 has 11 residues. Per germline, CDR1 GTSNPN and CDR2 SVGIG (reference sequence). CDR3 DNA: TGTGCCTGGAGTGTCAAGACTGAAGCTTTCTTT. It codes for CAWSVKTEAFF.

This clonotype occurred many times. DNA of the CDR3: TGCGCCAGCTCTTTCTCGGGGGGCTTTTCGGAAAAACTGTTTTTT. It encodes CASSFSGGFSEKLFF. The chain couples TRBV5-1 to TRBJ1-4, with D maybe TRBD1 (6 bases). Trimming removed 7 bases from V and 8 bases from J, with 21 bases in between. CDR3 size: 15 residues. Germline V gene data show CDR1 as SGHRS and CDR2 as YFSETQ.

This clonotype showed up many times. The genes are TRBV10-1 and TRBJ2-7; D is possibly TRBD2 (6 bases). Germline assignment: CDR1 WNHNN and CDR2 SYGVQD (reference sequence). The CDR3 is 13 amino acids. V was cut by 3 bases and J by 9 bases, with 15 bases left in between. CDR3 nucleotides: TGCGCCAGCAGTGACGGTACTAGGGACTCGCAGTACTTC. Its protein product is CASSDGTRDSQYF.

The genes are TRBV6-2 or TRBV6-3 and TRBJ2-1, with D hard to call. The CDR3 has 16 amino acids. The germline gives CDR1 MNHEY, CDR2 SVGEGT. V was shortened by 4 bases and J by 0 bases, with 13 bases between the two germline ends. CDR3 region: CASSSALRSSYNEQFF. The CDR3 DNA follows: TGTGCCAGCAGTTCCGCCCTTAGGAGCTCCTACAATGAGCAGTTCTTC.

There are many counts of this clonotype. The gene calls are TRBV4-1 and TRBJ1-4; D gene ambiguous. V was cut by 1 base and J by 0 bases, with 3 bases left in between. This CDR3 has 14 amino acids. CDR1 is MGHRA and CDR2 is YSYEKL in the germline V gene. CDR3 DNA sequence: TGCGCCAGCAGCCAAGGTGCAACTAATGAAAAACTGTTTTTT. Translated, it gives CASSQGATNEKLFF.

This clonotype came up a few times. The CDR3 loop is CSARDLRGDGTDTQYF. The CDR3 DNA reads TGCAGTGCTAGAGATTTACGCGGGGATGGAACAGATACGCAGTATTTT. The chain couples TRBV20-1 to TRBJ2-3; tentative D call: TRBD2 (6 bases). V was clipped by 0 bases and J by 3 bases, with 16 bases between them. The CDR3 runs 16 residues. CDR1 is DFQATT, CDR2 SNEGSKA, per germline (reference sequence).

This clonotype was seen a handful of times. This chain connects TRBV28 to TRBJ1-1, with TRBD1 identical over 8 bases. The CDR3 has 14 amino acids. The V segment lost 6 bases and the J segment 1 base; nucleotides outside the gene matches: 4. The germline V gene encodes CDR1 MDHEN and CDR2 SYDVKM. As DNA, the CDR3 is TGTGCCAGCAGGCTGACAGGGGCGAACACTGAAGCTTTCTTT. Translating it yields CASRLTGANTEAFF.

This clonotype was found many times. This sequence joins TRBV7-9 and TRBJ2-7; the D is unclear. Germline V gives CDR1 SEHNR, CDR2 FQNEAQ (reference sequence). This CDR3 has 13 amino acids. Trimming removed 6 bases from V and 0 bases from J, with 9 bases in between. CDR3 nucleotide sequence: TGTGCCAGCAGTTACTGGAGCTCCTACGAGCAGTACTTC. It is translated as CASSYWSSYEQYF.

This clonotype showed up many times. The chain is built from TRBV3-1 and TRBJ1-5; weak D call: TRBD1 (5 bases). The V end lost 1 base, the J end lost 2 bases, and 9 bases lay between the germline ends. Germline loops: CDR1 LGHDT, CDR2 YNNKEL (reference sequence). This CDR3 has 15 amino acids. In DNA, the CDR3 is TGTGCCAGCAGCCAAGGGGCACAGGGCAATCAGCCCCAGCATTTT. Protein product: CASSQGAQGNQPQHF.

This clonotype was seen at least ten times. CDR3 in DNA: TGCAGTGCTAGAGATCACGGGCAGGGACTCTACGAGCAGTACTTC. It translates to CSARDHGQGLYEQYF. The V gene is TRBV20-1, the J gene TRBJ2-7, with D perhaps TRBD2 (6 bases). The CDR3 is 15 residues long. Germline CDR1 DFQATT, CDR2 SNEGSKA (reference sequence). The V end lost 0 bases, the J end lost 3 bases, and 15 bases lay between the germline ends.

This clonotype was counted ten times or more. The chain combines TRBV30 with TRBJ2-3, with 9 bases fitting TRBD1. V was pared by 3 bases and J by 3 bases, with 7 bases of the junction left unmatched. The CDR3 extends over 15 amino acids. Germline V lookup: CDR1 GTSNPN, CDR2 SVGIG (reference sequence). CDR3 in amino acids: CAWSTRQGVTDTQYF. The CDR3 DNA follows: TGTGCCTGGAGCACCAGACAGGGGGTGACAGATACGCAGTATTTT.

At least ten counts were recorded for this clonotype. As DNA, the CDR3 is TGTGCCAGCAGCCGTGGGACGGCGAACACTGAAGCTTTCTTT. This codes for CASSRGTANTEAFF. The V gene is TRBV7-2, the J gene TRBJ1-1; TRBD1 is a possible D gene (5 bases). Germline assignment: CDR1 SGHTA and CDR2 FQGNSA. The length of the CDR3 is 14 residues. V was shortened by 5 bases and J by 1 base, with 11 bases between the two germline ends.

This clonotype was observed many times. The chain employs TRBV7-9 and TRBJ2-6; perhaps TRBD1 as D (5 bases). The CDR3 sequence is 15 residues long. V shed 2 bases and J shed 3 bases, with 8 bases lying between them. Germline loops: CDR1 SEHNR, CDR2 FQNEAQ (reference sequence). In nucleotides, the CDR3 is TGTGCCAGCAGCTTATCAGGGTTTGGGGCCAACGTCCTGACTTTC. Translated, it gives CASSLSGFGANVLTF.

This rearrangement joins TRBV27 to TRBJ2-7, with 9 bases matching TRBD1. Germline values: CDR1 MNHEY, CDR2 SMNVEV (reference sequence). The trim removed 6 bases at V and 0 bases at J, leaving 9 bases unmatched. This CDR3 comprises 16 residues. The CDR3 nucleotides read TGTGCCAGCAGCAGACGACCGGGACAGGGCTCCTACGAGCAGTACTTC. It encodes CASSRRPGQGSYEQYF.

The V gene is TRBV19, the J gene TRBJ1-1; TRBD1 might be the D (6 bases). Trimming took 4 bases from V and 10 from J, leaving 22 bases between them. The CDR3 has 15 residues. Germline CDR1 reads LNHDA; CDR2 reads SQIVND (reference sequence). This chain's CDR3 is CASSRSSDRASGAFF. The CDR3 DNA sequence: TGTGCCAGTAGTAGATCCTCGGACAGAGCCAGCGGAGCTTTCTTT.

This clonotype was counted at least ten times. This chain connects TRBV19 to TRBJ2-3, with 8 bases fitting TRBD2. Looked up from germline, CDR1 is LNHDA and CDR2 is SQIVND (reference sequence). The CDR3 extends over 15 amino acids. V lost 9 bases to trimming and J lost 2 bases; unmatched junction nucleotides: 10. The CDR3 region has the DNA TGTGCCAGCAGACTTAGCGGGACTTCCACAGATACGCAGTATTTT. Protein product: CASRLSGTSTDTQYF.

This clonotype was counted many times. Here the CDR3 reads CASIRVSPYEQYF. Written as DNA, the CDR3 is TGTGCCAGCATCCGAGTAAGTCCCTACGAGCAGTACTTC. The chain links TRBV28 to TRBJ2-7; D gene unclear. The germline V gene encodes CDR1 MDHEN and CDR2 SYDVKM. V lost 7 bases to trimming and J lost 2 bases, with 12 bases between them. The CDR3 is 13 residues long.

This clonotype showed up many times. J is TRBJ1-5 and V is TRBV7-8, with D perhaps matching TRBD1 (6 bases). Deletions cut 5 bases from V and 4 bases from J, with 15 bases between. Germline V gene data show CDR1 as SGHVS and CDR2 as FQNEAQ. CDR3 size: 15 residues. The CDR3 loop is CASSPHQGPNQPQHF. DNA for the CDR3: TGTGCCAGCAGCCCCCACCAGGGGCCGAATCAGCCCCAGCATTTT. Looking up the rest from reference TRBV7-8 and TRBJ1-5 gives the full variable domain: GAGVSQSPRYKVAKRGQDVALRCDPISGHVSLFWYQQALGQGPEFLTYFQNEAQLDKSGLPSDRFFAERPEGSVSTLKIQRTQQEDSAVYLCASSPHQGPNQPQHFGDGTRLSIL.

This clonotype was counted many times. The J gene is TRBJ1-1, the V gene TRBV19; no definite D call. The CDR3 loop spans 14 amino acids. V lost 2 bases to trimming and J lost 1 base, with 8 bases between them. Germline CDR1 LNHDA, CDR2 SQIVND (reference sequence). CDR3 in amino acids: CASSIQGANTEAFF. CDR3 nucleotides: TGTGCCAGTAGTATACAAGGAGCGAACACTGAAGCTTTCTTT.

This clonotype has ten or more counts. This chain connects TRBV12-3 or TRBV12-4 to TRBJ1-3, with a possible D match to TRBD1 (6 bases). Trimming took off 7 bases at V and 8 bases at J, with 18 bases between the two ends. The CDR3 has 14 amino acids. The CDR3 DNA reads TGTGCCAGCAAAGAAGGGGGAAAACGGTACACCATATATTTT. This codes for CASKEGGKRYTIYF.

The V and J genes are TRBV7-6 and TRBJ2-2; D may be TRBD1 (6 bases). This CDR3 is 14 amino acids long. The V end was cut by 5 bases, the J end by 2 bases, with 9 bases between. CDR1 and CDR2 (germline): SGHVS, FNYEAQ. CDR3: CASSAGANTGELFF. CDR3 DNA sequence: TGTGCCAGCAGCGCAGGGGCCAACACCGGGGAGCTGTTTTTT.

Only a few counts were recorded for this clonotype. The chain employs TRBV6-5 and TRBJ1-5, with D perhaps matching TRBD1 (5 bases). CDR3 length: 15 amino acids. Germline lookup yields CDR1 MNHEY and CDR2 SVGAGI. V dropped 5 bases and J dropped 3 bases, with 14 bases sitting between them. The CDR3 loop is CASSDRQTPNQPQHF. In DNA form, the CDR3 reads TGTGCCAGCAGTGACCGACAGACTCCCAATCAGCCCCAGCATTTT.

The chain employs TRBV19 and TRBJ1-1; no clear D. The V gene's germline CDR1 is LNHDA and CDR2 SQIVND (reference sequence). The V end lost 1 base, the J end lost 4 bases, and 13 bases lay between the germline ends. This CDR3 region has 15 residues. CDR3 DNA sequence: TGTGCCAGTAGTATAGGTCCCCTCGGAAGCACTGAAGCTTTCTTT. As protein: CASSIGPLGSTEAFF.

This clonotype showed up many times. The chain joins TRBV29-1 to TRBJ2-7; a possible D gene is TRBD2 (6 bases). CDR1 and CDR2 (germline): SQVTM, ANQGSEA. This CDR3 has 14 residues. Trimming took off 4 bases at V and 3 bases at J, with 16 bases between the two ends. The DNA for the CDR3 is TGCAGCGTTGTCCCGGCGACTAGTGTCTACGAGCAGTACTTC. Translating it yields CSVVPATSVYEQYF.